The T cell receptor (beta chain) under discussion was sequenced for a study of T cells in Graves' hyperthyroidism and ophthalmopathy. Germline CDR1 SGDLS, CDR2 YYNGEE. The CDR3 consists of 13 residues. The V gene lost 6 bases and the J gene lost 4 bases, with 13 bases spanning the gap. RNA transcripts yielded amplified TCR beta CDR3 regions. First-round RT-PCR targeting the TCR CDR3 was performed with the HTBI primer set. TCRdb recomputed calls from the multiplex PCR reads with MiXCR, one row per CDR3 protein. The sample lists hundreds of thousands of distinct CDR3 sequences, roughly 40% seen once, with 7.5% to 9.5% in the top ten. Pregnant or lactating patients were excluded, as were those with uncontrolled infection or other autoimmune disease.

Material: blood. The chain recombines TRBV9 with TRBJ1-1, with D perhaps matching TRBD1 (5 bases). This TCR came from a man aged 18 to 29 with Graves' hyperthyroidism. The CDR3 nucleotides read TGTGCCAGCACCGACTTAGACAGCACTGAAGCTTTCTTT. This encodes CASTDLDSTEAFF.